These 14 T cell receptor beta chains were all obtained from the same sample, sequenced in a study of blood T cell repertoires in COVID-19. Profiled with immunoSEQ multiplex PCR; TCRdb holds only in-frame clones, not every one. Of about 140,000 clones detected, approximately 73% appear once; the ten largest clones hold roughly 4.2%. Sequencing used peripheral blood. The receptors shown here come from a man in his 60s with acute or convalescent COVID-19.

This sequence joins TRBV19 and TRBJ1-5, with TRBD1 identical over 8 bases. CDR1 is LNHDA and CDR2 is SQIVND in the germline V gene (reference sequence). The ends lost 5 bases at V and 1 base at J; junction bases unmatched: 4. The CDR3 has 15 residues. CDR3: CASSPQGGSNQPQHF. Written as DNA, the CDR3 is TGTGCCAGTAGTCCACAGGGGGGGAGCAATCAGCCCCAGCATTTT.

In DNA, the CDR3 is TGTGCCAGCAGTGACGGGAGTTTGGCCTACGAGCAGTACTTC. Protein sequence: CASSDGSLAYEQYF. This sequence joins TRBV2 and TRBJ2-7; maybe TRBD2 (6 bases). V lost 3 bases, J lost 2 bases, and 11 bases lay in between. Germline CDR1 reads SNHLY; CDR2 reads FYNNEI. The length of the CDR3 is 14 residues.

This chain links TRBV6-4 with TRBJ2-3; TRBD2 agrees at 8 bases. The CDR3 runs to 16 residues. Germline CDR1 MRHNA, CDR2 SNTAGT. Trimming cost V 6 bases and J 2 bases; bases outside gene matches: 10. The CDR3 DNA follows: TGTGCCAGCAGGAAGATCATTAGCGGGGTCACAGATACGCAGTATTTT. Protein product: CASRKIISGVTDTQYF.

J is TRBJ1-5 and V is TRBV5-6, with D unresolved. Germline loops: CDR1 SGHDT, CDR2 YYEEEE. The CDR3 sequence is 14 residues long. V was pared by 2 bases and J by 7 bases, with 13 bases between. CDR3 loop: CASSFRGGSQPQHF. The CDR3, as DNA: TGTGCCAGCAGCTTTCGTGGAGGGTCACAGCCCCAGCATTTT.

At least ten counts were recorded for this clone. V and J are TRBV2 and TRBJ2-7, with a tentative D call TRBD2 (5 bases). This CDR3 contains 13 residues. Trimming cost V 7 bases and J 0 bases, with 10 bases left between them. CDR1 SNHLY and CDR2 FYNNEI come from the germline V gene. The CDR3, as DNA: TGTGCCAGCACCGGACTCCTCTCCTACGAGCAGTACTTC. It yields the protein CASTGLLSYEQYF.

The genes are TRBV27 and TRBJ2-6; TRBD2 is a possible D gene (5 bases). This CDR3 region has 16 residues. Per germline, CDR1 MNHEY and CDR2 SMNVEV (reference sequence). Trimming took 7 bases from V and 1 from J, leaving 14 bases between them. In nucleotides, the CDR3 is TGTGCCAGCACCGGGATTAAGGGATCTGGGGCCAACGTCCTGACTTTC. Its translation: CASTGIKGSGANVLTF.

The genes are TRBV27 and TRBJ1-4; D call uncertain. Trimming removed 5 bases at V and 7 bases at J, with 14 bases between. From germline, CDR1 is MNHEY and CDR2 SMNVEV (reference sequence). The CDR3 is made up of 14 amino acids. In nucleotides, the CDR3 is TGTGCCAGCAGTAAGGCAGACTTGCCTGAAAAACTGTTTTTT. It yields the protein CASSKADLPEKLFF. The full variable domain, rest sourced from reference TRBV27 and TRBJ1-4, is EAQVTQNPRYLITVTGKKLTVTCSQNMNHEYMSWYRQDPGLGLRQIYYSMNVEVTDKGDVPEGYKVSRKEKRNFPLILESPSPNQTSLYFCASSKADLPEKLFFGSGTQLSVL.

The rearrangement links TRBV6-5 to TRBJ2-7; TRBD1 might be the D (6 bases). Per the germline V gene, CDR1 is MNHEY and CDR2 is SVGAGI. The CDR3 length is 14 residues. Trimming took off 7 bases at V and 0 bases at J, with 13 bases between the two ends. CDR3 DNA: TGTGCCAGCAAGGGGGACACCTTCTCCTACGAGCAGTACTTC. Residues: CASKGDTFSYEQYF.

V gene TRBV19 combines with J gene TRBJ2-7; the D gene is possibly TRBD2 (5 bases). V was clipped by 5 bases and J by 4 bases, with 18 bases between them. In germline, CDR1 is LNHDA, CDR2 SQIVND (reference sequence). The CDR3 is 15 residues long. The CDR3 bases are TGTGCCAGTAGTTCGCGGGTCTCTGCCTCGTACGAGCAGTACTTC. As protein: CASSSRVSASYEQYF.

The J gene is TRBJ2-2, the V gene TRBV7-9; D is perhaps TRBD1 (6 bases). Trimming removed 5 bases at V and 5 bases at J, with 15 bases between. The CDR3 has 15 amino acids. Germline V lookup: CDR1 SEHNR, CDR2 FQNEAQ (reference sequence). For the CDR3, the DNA is TGTGCCAGCAGCGGGCAGGGGCAGAGTACCGGGGAGCTGTTTTTT. Translated: CASSGQGQSTGELFF.

The J gene is TRBJ2-2, the V gene TRBV11-2, with 10 bases matching TRBD2. CDR1 is SGHAT, CDR2 FQNNGV, per germline. There are 17 residues in the CDR3. V gave up 1 base and J gave up 4 bases; unmatched junction bases: 6. The CDR3 coding sequence is TGTGCCAGCAGCTTAGGAGCTAGCGGGAGTGTCACCGGGGAGCTGTTTTTT. It specifies CASSLGASGSVTGELFF. The variable domain in full, with the rest retrieved from reference TRBV11-2 and TRBJ2-2, is EAGVAQSPRYKIIEKRQSVAFWCNPISGHATLYWYQQILGQGPKLLIQFQNNGVVDDSQLPKDRFSAERLKGVDSTLKIQPAKLEDSAVYLCASSLGASGSVTGELFFGEGSRLTVL.

This clone occurred many times. The rearrangement links TRBV5-8 to TRBJ1-3; 8 nucleotides align to TRBD1. The CDR3 length is 15 residues. Losses at the gene ends were 4 bases for V and 2 bases for J; bases not matched to a gene: 5. The germline V gene has CDR1 SGHTS and CDR2 YDEGEE. The CDR3 here is CASSKGDRPGNTIYF. Here the CDR3 DNA reads TGTGCCAGCAGCAAAGGGGACAGGCCTGGAAACACCATATATTTT.

The chain has TRBV28 and TRBJ2-5; 7 bases map to TRBD1. The CDR3 has 15 amino acids. The germline gives CDR1 MDHEN, CDR2 SYDVKM. The J segment lost 4 bases and the V segment lost 6 bases, leaving 11 bases of the junction unmatched. The CDR3 DNA reads as TGTGCCAGCAGCCAGCCGACAGGGTTTGGAGAGACCCAGTACTTC. It specifies CASSQPTGFGETQYF.

The rearrangement joins TRBV11-3 to TRBJ2-2, with 9 nucleotides matching TRBD1. Germline assignment: CDR1 SGHNT and CDR2 YENEEA. The CDR3 sequence is 16 residues long. V dropped 5 bases and J dropped 6; count of bases not matched to a gene: 10. In DNA form, the CDR3 reads TGTGCCAGCAGCGGCCCCCGGGACAGGGCGGCCGGGGAGCTGTTTTTT. Its translation is CASSGPRDRAAGELFF.